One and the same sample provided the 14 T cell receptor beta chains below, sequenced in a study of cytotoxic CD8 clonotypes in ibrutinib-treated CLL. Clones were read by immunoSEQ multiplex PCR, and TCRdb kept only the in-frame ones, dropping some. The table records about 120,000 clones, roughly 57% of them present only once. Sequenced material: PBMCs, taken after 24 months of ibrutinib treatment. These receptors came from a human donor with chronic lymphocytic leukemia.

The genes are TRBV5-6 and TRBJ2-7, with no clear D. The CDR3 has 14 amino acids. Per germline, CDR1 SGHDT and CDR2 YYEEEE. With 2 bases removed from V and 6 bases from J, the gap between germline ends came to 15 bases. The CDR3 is CASSFNDPHPEQYF. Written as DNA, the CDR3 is TGTGCCAGCAGCTTCAACGACCCCCACCCCGAGCAGTACTTC.

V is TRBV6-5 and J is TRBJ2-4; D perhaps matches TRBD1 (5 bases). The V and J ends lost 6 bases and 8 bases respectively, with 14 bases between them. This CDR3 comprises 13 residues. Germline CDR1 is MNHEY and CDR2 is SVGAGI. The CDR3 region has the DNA TGTGCCAGCAGCGTCGACAGTAGATACATTCAGTACTTC. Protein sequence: CASSVDSRYIQYF.

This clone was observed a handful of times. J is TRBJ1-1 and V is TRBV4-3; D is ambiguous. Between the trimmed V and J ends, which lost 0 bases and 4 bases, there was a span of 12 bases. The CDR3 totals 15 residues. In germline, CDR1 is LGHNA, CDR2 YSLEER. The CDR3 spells CASSQDAGPGTEAFF. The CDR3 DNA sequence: TGCGCCAGCAGCCAAGATGCCGGACCGGGCACTGAAGCTTTCTTT.

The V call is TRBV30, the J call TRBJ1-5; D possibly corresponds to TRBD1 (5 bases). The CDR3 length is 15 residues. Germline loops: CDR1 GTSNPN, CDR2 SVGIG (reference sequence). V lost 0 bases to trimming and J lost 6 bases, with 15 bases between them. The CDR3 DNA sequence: TGTGCCTGGAGTGTAAAGGCGCAGGGAGGTCAGCCCCAGCATTTT. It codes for CAWSVKAQGGQPQHF.

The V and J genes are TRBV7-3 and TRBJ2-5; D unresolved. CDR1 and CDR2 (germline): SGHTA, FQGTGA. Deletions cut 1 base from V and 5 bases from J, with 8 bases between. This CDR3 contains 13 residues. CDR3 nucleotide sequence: TGTGCCAGCAGCTTAAATACTGACGAGACCCAGTACTTC. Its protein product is CASSLNTDETQYF.

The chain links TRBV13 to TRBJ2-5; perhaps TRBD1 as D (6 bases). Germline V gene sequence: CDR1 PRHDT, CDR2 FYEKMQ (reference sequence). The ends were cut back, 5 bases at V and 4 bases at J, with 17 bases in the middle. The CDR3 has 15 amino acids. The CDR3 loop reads CASSLRDITRETQYF. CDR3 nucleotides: TGTGCCAGCAGCCTCCGGGACATAACTAGAGAGACCCAGTACTTC. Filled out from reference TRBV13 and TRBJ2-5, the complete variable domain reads AAGVIQSPRHLIKEKRETATLKCYPIPRHDTVYWYQQGPGQDPQFLISFYEKMQSDKGSIPDRFSAQQFSDYHSELNMSSLELGDSALYFCASSLRDITRETQYFGPGTRLLVL.

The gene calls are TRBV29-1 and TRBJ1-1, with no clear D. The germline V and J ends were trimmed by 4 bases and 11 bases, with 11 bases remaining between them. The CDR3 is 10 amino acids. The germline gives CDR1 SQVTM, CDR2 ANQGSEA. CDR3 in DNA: TGCAGCGTTGTTGTCGGATCGGCTTTCTTT. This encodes CSVVVGSAFF.

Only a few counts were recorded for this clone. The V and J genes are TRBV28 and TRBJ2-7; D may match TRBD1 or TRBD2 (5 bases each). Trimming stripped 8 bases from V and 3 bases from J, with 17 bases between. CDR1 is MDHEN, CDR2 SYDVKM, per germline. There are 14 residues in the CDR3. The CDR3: CASAGGGDLYEQYF. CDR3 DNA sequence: TGTGCCAGCGCTGGGGGTGGGGATCTCTACGAGCAGTACTTC.

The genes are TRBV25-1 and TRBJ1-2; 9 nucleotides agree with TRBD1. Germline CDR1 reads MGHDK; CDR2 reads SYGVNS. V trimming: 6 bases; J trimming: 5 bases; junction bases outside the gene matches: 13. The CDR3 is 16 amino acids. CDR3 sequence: CASRGNEGQGGYGYTF. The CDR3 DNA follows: TGTGCCAGCAGGGGGAATGAGGGACAGGGAGGGTATGGCTACACCTTC.

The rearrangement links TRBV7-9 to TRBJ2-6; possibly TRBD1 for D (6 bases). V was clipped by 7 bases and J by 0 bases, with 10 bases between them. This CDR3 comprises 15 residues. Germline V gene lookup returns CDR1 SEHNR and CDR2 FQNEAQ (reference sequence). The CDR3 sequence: CASTGALSGANVLTF. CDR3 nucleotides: TGTGCCAGCACAGGGGCTCTCTCTGGGGCCAACGTCCTGACTTTC.

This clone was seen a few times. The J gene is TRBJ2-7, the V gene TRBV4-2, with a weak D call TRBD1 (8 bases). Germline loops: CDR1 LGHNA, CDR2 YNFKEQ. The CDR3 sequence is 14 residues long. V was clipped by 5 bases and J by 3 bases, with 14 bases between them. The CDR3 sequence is CASSKTGEGYEQYF. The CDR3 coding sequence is TGTGCCAGCAGCAAGACAGGGGAGGGCTACGAGCAGTACTTC.

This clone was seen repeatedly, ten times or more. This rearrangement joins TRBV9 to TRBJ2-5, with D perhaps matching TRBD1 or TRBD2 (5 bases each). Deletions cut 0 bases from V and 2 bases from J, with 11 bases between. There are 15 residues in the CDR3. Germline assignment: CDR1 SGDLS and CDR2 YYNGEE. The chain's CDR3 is CASSVDEGLQETQYF. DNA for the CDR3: TGTGCCAGCAGCGTAGACGAGGGGTTACAAGAGACCCAGTACTTC.

This CDR3 reads CASSAQTGSSYEQYF. Written as DNA, the CDR3 is TGTGCCAGCAGTGCACAGACAGGGAGCTCCTACGAGCAGTACTTC. The chain couples TRBV5-4 to TRBJ2-7, with 7 positions matching TRBD1. CDR3 length: 15 amino acids. V dropped 5 bases and J dropped 0; count of bases not matched to a gene: 8. Germline-derived CDR1 and CDR2 are SGHNT and YYREEE (reference sequence).

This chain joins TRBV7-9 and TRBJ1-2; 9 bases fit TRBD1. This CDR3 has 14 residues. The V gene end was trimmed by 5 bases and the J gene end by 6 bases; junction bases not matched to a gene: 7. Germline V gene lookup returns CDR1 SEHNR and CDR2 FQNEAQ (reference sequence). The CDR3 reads CASSPDTGGDGYTF. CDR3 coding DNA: TGTGCCAGCAGCCCAGATACAGGGGGCGATGGCTACACCTTC.